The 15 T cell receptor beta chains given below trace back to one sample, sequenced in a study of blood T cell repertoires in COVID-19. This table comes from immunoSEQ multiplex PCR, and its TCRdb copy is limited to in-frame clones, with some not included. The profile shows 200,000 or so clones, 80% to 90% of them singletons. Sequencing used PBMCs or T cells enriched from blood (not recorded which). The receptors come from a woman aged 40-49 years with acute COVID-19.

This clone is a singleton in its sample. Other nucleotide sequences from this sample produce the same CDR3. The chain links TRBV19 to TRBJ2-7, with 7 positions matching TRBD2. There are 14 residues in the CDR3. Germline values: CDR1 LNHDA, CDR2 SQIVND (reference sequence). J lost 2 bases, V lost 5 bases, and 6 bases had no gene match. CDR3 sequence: CASSLGLGAYEQYF. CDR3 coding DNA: TGTGCCAGTAGTCTTGGACTAGGTGCCTACGAGCAGTACTTC.

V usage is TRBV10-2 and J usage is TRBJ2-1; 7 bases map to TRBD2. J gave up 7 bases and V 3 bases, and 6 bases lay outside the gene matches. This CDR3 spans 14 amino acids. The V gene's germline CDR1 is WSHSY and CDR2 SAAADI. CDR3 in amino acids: CASSDSGTRNEQFF. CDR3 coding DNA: TGCGCCAGCAGTGACAGCGGGACTCGGAATGAGCAGTTCTTC.

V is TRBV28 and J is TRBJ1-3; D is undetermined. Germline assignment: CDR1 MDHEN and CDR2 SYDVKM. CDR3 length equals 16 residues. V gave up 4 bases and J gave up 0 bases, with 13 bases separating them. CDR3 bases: TGTGCCAGCAGTTCTCCTACGCTATACTCTGGAAACACCATATATTTT. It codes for CASSSPTLYSGNTIYF.

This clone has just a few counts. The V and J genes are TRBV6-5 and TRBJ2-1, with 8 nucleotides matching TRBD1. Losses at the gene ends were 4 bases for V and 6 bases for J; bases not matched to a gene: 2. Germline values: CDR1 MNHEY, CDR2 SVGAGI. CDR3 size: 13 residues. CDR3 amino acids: CASSFGQGNEQFF. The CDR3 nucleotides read TGTGCCAGCAGTTTCGGACAGGGCAATGAGCAGTTCTTC.

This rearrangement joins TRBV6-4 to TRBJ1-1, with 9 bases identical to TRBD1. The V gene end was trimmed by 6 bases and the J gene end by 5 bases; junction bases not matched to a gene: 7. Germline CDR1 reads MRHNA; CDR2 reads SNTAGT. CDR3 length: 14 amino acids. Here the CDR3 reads CASSWDREGTEAFF. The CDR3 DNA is TGTGCCAGCAGCTGGGACAGGGAAGGTACTGAAGCTTTCTTT.

The CDR3 DNA reads as TGTGCCAGCAGCTTGTTCGTCGGGGTTGCCAACCAAGAGACCCAGTACTTC. Protein sequence: CASSLFVGVANQETQYF. This chain joins TRBV5-4 and TRBJ2-5; tentative D call: TRBD2 (5 bases). The ends were cut back, 1 base at V and 0 bases at J, with 16 bases in the middle. Per germline, CDR1 SGHNT and CDR2 YYREEE (reference sequence). CDR3 length equals 17 residues.

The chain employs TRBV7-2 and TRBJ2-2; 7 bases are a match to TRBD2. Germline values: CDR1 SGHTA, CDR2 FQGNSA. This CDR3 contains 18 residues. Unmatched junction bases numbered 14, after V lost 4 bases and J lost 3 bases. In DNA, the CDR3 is TGTGCCAGCAGCTCATCAGTGGGGGGAGGGCGCGACACCGGGGAGCTGTTTTTT. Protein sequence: CASSSSVGGGRDTGELFF.

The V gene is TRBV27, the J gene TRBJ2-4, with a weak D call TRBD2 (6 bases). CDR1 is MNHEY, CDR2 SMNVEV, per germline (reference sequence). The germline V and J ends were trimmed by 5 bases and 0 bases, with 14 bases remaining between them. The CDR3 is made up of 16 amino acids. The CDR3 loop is CASSRGTSLAKNIQYF. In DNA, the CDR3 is TGTGCCAGCAGTCGAGGGACTTCCCTAGCCAAAAACATTCAGTACTTC.

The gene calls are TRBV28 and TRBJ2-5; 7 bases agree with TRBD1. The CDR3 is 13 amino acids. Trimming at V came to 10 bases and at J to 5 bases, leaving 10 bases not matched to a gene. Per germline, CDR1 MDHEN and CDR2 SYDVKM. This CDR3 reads CATHRDSEETQYF. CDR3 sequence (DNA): TGTGCCACCCACCGGGACAGCGAGGAGACCCAGTACTTC.

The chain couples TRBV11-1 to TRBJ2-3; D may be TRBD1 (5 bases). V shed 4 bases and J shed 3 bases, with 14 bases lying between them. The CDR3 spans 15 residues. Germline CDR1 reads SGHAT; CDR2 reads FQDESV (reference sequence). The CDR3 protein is CASSSHRTETDTQYF. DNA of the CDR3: TGTGCCAGCAGCTCCCACAGGACCGAAACAGATACGCAGTATTTT.

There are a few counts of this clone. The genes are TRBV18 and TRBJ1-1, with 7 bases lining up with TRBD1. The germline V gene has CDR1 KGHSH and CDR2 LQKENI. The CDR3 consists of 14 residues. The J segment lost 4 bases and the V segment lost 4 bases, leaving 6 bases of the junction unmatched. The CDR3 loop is CASSRTGQSTEAFF. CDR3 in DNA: TGTGCCAGCTCACGGACGGGACAGTCCACTGAAGCTTTCTTT.

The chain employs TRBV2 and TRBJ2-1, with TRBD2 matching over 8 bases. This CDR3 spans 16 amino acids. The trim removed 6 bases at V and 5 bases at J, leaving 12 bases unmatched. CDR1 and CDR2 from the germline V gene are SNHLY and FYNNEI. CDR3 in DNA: TGTGCCAGCAGCCTCGGGCCGGGAGGGCCCAACAATGAGCAGTTCTTC. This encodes CASSLGPGGPNNEQFF. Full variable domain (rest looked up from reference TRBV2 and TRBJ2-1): EPEVTQTPSHQVTQMGQEVILRCVPISNHLYFYWYRQILGQKVEFLVSFYNNEISEKSEIFDDQFSVERPDGSNFTLKIRSTKLEDSAMYFCASSLGPGGPNNEQFFGPGTRLTVL.

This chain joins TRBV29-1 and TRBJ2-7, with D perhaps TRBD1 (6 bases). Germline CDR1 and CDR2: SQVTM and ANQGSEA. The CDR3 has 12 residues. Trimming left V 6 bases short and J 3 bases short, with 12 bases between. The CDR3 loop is CSVGPTGYEQYF. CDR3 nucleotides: TGCAGCGTAGGTCCGACAGGCTACGAGCAGTACTTC.

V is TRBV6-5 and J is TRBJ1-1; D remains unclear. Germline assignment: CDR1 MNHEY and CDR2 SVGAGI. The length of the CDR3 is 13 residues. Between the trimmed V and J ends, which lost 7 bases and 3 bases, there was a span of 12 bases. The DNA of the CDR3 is TGTGCCAGCAACCTCGGGATGCACACTGAAGCTTTCTTT. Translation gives CASNLGMHTEAFF.

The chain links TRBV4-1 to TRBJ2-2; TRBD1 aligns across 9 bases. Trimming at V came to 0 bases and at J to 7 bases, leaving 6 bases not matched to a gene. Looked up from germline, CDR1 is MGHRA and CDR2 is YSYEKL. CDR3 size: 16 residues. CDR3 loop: CASSQDGDRVIGELFF. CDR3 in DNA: TGCGCCAGCAGCCAAGATGGGGACAGGGTTATCGGGGAGCTGTTTTTT.